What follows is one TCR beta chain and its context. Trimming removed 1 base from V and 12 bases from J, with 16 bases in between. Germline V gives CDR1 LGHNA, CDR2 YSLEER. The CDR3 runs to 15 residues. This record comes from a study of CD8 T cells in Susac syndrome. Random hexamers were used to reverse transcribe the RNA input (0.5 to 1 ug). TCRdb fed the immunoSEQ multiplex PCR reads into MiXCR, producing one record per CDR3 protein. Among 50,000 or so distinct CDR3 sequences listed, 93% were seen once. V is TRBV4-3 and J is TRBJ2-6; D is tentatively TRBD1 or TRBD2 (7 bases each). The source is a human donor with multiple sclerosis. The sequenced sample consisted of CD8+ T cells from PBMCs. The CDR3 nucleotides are TGCGCCAGCAGCCAAGTTCAGGGGGGGGTCGGCGTCCTGACTTTC. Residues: CASSQVQGGVGVLTF.